This record concerns one TCR beta chain sequence. Its antigen remains unknown. J gave up 0 bases and V 5 bases, and 8 bases lay outside the gene matches. The germline V gene has CDR1 SGHAT and CDR2 FQNNGV. This CDR3 comprises 16 residues. The data belong to a study of T-cell memory formation after mild COVID-19. The TCR alpha and TCR beta cDNA libraries, bearing sample barcodes and UMIs, were generated by 5'RACE using constant-segment primers. TCRdb reprocessed the 5' RACE reads via MiXCR and lists one record per CDR3 protein. The table has 450,000 to 650,000 distinct CDR3 sequences, approximately 18% seen once. Broader study findings: Still unconfirmed is whether the second-wave clones peaking on day 37 recognized SARS-CoV-2.

The sequence derives from an adult woman who had mild COVID-19 (a few samples of this study predate the infection). Cell type and time point are not known. This sequence joins TRBV11-2 and TRBJ1-2; 8 bases agree with TRBD1. Source material: PBMCs or a T cell subset sorted from them (not recorded which). The CDR3 sequence: CASSRRTGSTNYGYTF. CDR3 sequence (DNA): TGTGCCAGCAGCAGGAGGACAGGGTCCACTAACTATGGCTACACCTTC.